What follows are 15 T cell receptor beta chains derived from one specimen sequenced in a study of regulatory T cells in long-lasting Graves disease. HTBI primers from iRepertoire and Arm-PCR of CDR3 regions yielded the TCR beta libraries. TCRdb re-called the multiplex PCR reads with MiXCR, one entry per CDR3 protein. The sample includes about 470,000 distinct CDR3 sequences, around 15% of them seen just once. Time point described: newly diagnosed GD, antithyroid drugs for less than 3 months. PBMC-derived RNA was used for the TCR library. The sample was also reused in another study, on T cells in Graves' hyperthyroidism and ophthalmopathy.

The source was peripheral blood mononuclear cells (PBMCs), collected at new diagnosis, from a patient treated with antithyroid drugs. Receptors originate from a man in his forties or fifties with Graves disease.

CDR3 DNA: TGTGCCAGTACCCGGGACAGGGTCCAGGGCTACACCTTC. As protein: CASTRDRVQGYTF. The rearrangement uses TRBV19 and TRBJ1-2; 9 bases are a match to TRBD1. Germline trimming cut 7 bases from V and 8 bases from J; bases unmatched to any gene: 8. There are 13 residues in the CDR3. The germline CDR1 and CDR2 sequences are LNHDA and SQIVND (reference sequence).

V usage is TRBV6-1 and J usage is TRBJ1-5; 9 nucleotides line up with TRBD1. The CDR3 totals 14 residues. The V gene's germline CDR1 is MNHNS and CDR2 SASEGT. J gave up 7 bases and V 5 bases, and 6 bases lay outside the gene matches. CDR3 sequence: CASSIQGAKQPQHF. Here the CDR3 DNA reads TGTGCCAGCAGTATACAGGGGGCAAAGCAGCCCCAGCATTTT.

V gene TRBV6-1 combines with J gene TRBJ2-2, with 7 positions matching TRBD1. This CDR3 spans 15 amino acids. CDR1 and CDR2 (germline): MNHNS, SASEGT. V was pared by 6 bases and J by 1 base, with 5 bases of the junction left unmatched. The CDR3, as DNA: TGTGCCAGCAGACGGGACAGCATGAACACCGGGGAGCTGTTTTTT. This sequence encodes CASRRDSMNTGELFF.

A few counts support this clonotype. In DNA, the CDR3 is TGTGCCAGTAGTAAGGGAACAGCCGGGGAGCTGTTTTTT. Translation: CASSKGTAGELFF. The V gene is TRBV19, the J gene TRBJ2-2; D unresolved. The CDR3 spans 13 residues. V lost 4 bases and J lost 6, with 9 bases in between. Germline assignment: CDR1 LNHDA and CDR2 SQIVND (reference sequence).

The rearrangement uses TRBV28 and TRBJ2-5; 9 positions agree with TRBD2. The CDR3 is 16 amino acids. V lost 6 bases to trimming and J lost 0 bases; unmatched junction nucleotides: 8. The germline V gene encodes CDR1 MDHEN and CDR2 SYDVKM. The CDR3, as DNA: TGTGCCAGCAGCCTACATCAGCGGGGGGACCAAGAGACCCAGTACTTC. It translates to CASSLHQRGDQETQYF.

The chain recombines TRBV24-1 with TRBJ2-5; 10 nucleotides agree with TRBD2. Germline CDR1 and CDR2: KGHDR and SFDVKD. J lost 2 bases, V lost 5 bases, and 7 bases had no gene match. The CDR3 extends over 16 amino acids. CDR3 amino acids: CATSGSSGRLQETQYF. CDR3 coding DNA: TGTGCCACCAGTGGCAGTAGCGGGAGGCTTCAAGAGACCCAGTACTTC.

CDR3: CSARPPSGSPYNEQFF. As DNA, the CDR3 is TGCAGTGCTAGACCGCCAAGCGGGTCCCCCTACAATGAGCAGTTCTTC. V usage is TRBV20-1 and J usage is TRBJ2-1; TRBD2 is a possible D gene (6 bases). The V gene's germline CDR1 is DFQATT and CDR2 SNEGSKA (reference sequence). This CDR3 is 16 amino acids long. Trimming stripped 2 bases from V and 2 bases from J, with 16 bases between.

This clonotype came up many times. This rearrangement joins TRBV2 to TRBJ2-2, with 10 bases matching TRBD2. Trimming removed 6 bases from V and 6 bases from J; junction bases left unmatched: 7. Germline CDR1 reads SNHLY; CDR2 reads FYNNEI. CDR3 length: 15 residues. As DNA, the CDR3 is TGTGCCAGCAGCATTCTAGCGGGAGTTGCCGGGGAGCTGTTTTTT. Translated, it gives CASSILAGVAGELFF. The full variable domain, completed using reference TRBV2 and TRBJ2-2, is EPEVTQTPSHQVTQMGQEVILRCVPISNHLYFYWYRQILGQKVEFLVSFYNNEISEKSEIFDDQFSVERPDGSNFTLKIRSTKLEDSAMYFCASSILAGVAGELFFGEGSRLTVL.

The chain recombines TRBV12-3 or TRBV12-4 with TRBJ2-5; D unclear. V was trimmed by 2 bases and J by 4 bases, leaving 5 bases between them. The CDR3 sequence is 12 residues long. CDR3: CASSLTSETQYF. CDR3 nucleotide sequence: TGTGCCAGCAGTTTAACTTCAGAGACCCAGTACTTC.

This rearrangement joins TRBV6-2 or TRBV6-3 to TRBJ1-2, with D hard to call. The ends were cut back, 5 bases at V and 3 bases at J, with 10 bases in the middle. The CDR3 is 13 residues long. CDR1 MNHEY and CDR2 SVGEGT come from the germline V gene. The CDR3 nucleotides read TGTGCCAGCAGTGAAACGTGGGACTATGGCTACACCTTC. Protein sequence: CASSETWDYGYTF.

The rearrangement uses TRBV2 and TRBJ2-7; possibly TRBD2 for D (5 bases). V lost 5 bases and J 0 bases, leaving 11 bases between the germline ends. There are 14 residues in the CDR3. Germline V gives CDR1 SNHLY, CDR2 FYNNEI. CDR3 sequence reads: CASSLQAVSYEQYF. CDR3 in DNA: TGTGCCAGCAGTCTCCAAGCGGTCTCCTACGAGCAGTACTTC.

This clonotype has a count of ten or more. The chain links TRBV3-1 to TRBJ2-2; 11 bases fit TRBD2. This CDR3 region has 13 residues. Per germline, CDR1 LGHDT and CDR2 YNNKEL (reference sequence). V lost 7 bases and J lost 8; bases outside the gene matches: 3. CDR3 DNA: TGTGCCAGCACTAGCGGGAGGTTGGGGGAGCTGTTTTTT. It codes for CASTSGRLGELFF.

This chain uses TRBV11-3 with TRBJ2-5, with 7 bases matching TRBD1. The germline CDR1 and CDR2 sequences are SGHNT and YENEEA. The trim removed 3 bases at V and 3 bases at J, leaving 4 bases unmatched. CDR3 length: 14 amino acids. The CDR3 here is CASSLGQKKETQYF. The DNA of the CDR3 is TGTGCCAGCAGCTTGGGACAGAAAAAAGAGACCCAGTACTTC.

The chain employs TRBV20-1 and TRBJ2-1; TRBD2 aligns across 7 bases. Per the germline V gene, CDR1 is DFQATT and CDR2 is SNEGSKA (reference sequence). The CDR3 runs to 15 residues. V lost 2 bases, J lost 0 bases, and 4 bases stayed unmatched. DNA of the CDR3: TGCAGTGCTAGACCTAGCGGAAGCTCCTACAATGAGCAGTTCTTC. This translates into CSARPSGSSYNEQFF.

This clonotype was detected ten times or more. The V and J genes are TRBV27 and TRBJ2-1, with 8 bases lining up with TRBD2. This CDR3 is 15 amino acids long. Germline values: CDR1 MNHEY, CDR2 SMNVEV (reference sequence). The V gene end was trimmed by 2 bases and the J gene end by 9 bases; junction bases not matched to a gene: 9. CDR3 DNA sequence: TGTGCCAGCAGTTTAGGGGGACTAGAGGTCGGTGAGCAGTTCTTC. Translation: CASSLGGLEVGEQFF.